Following are 5 T cell receptor beta chains from one sample sequenced in a study of cytomegalovirus exposure and HLA in healthy donors. Primers: 60 Vbeta forward and 13 Jbeta reverse. Method: immunoSEQ multiplex PCR; TCRdb's copy keeps in-frame clones and lacks some. The table includes 210,000 or so clones, around 87% detected once. Sequenced input: PBMCs. Receptor source: a man younger than 40 in good health and CMV-seronegative.

The V gene is TRBV2, the J gene TRBJ1-1, with TRBD1 matching over 9 bases. CDR3 length equals 15 residues. V lost 4 bases to trimming and J lost 11 bases; unmatched junction nucleotides: 14. Germline V lookup: CDR1 SNHLY, CDR2 FYNNEI. The CDR3 bases are TGTGCCAGCAGTGTTAGCAAGACAGGGGGTTCTGTGGCTTTCTTT. Protein product: CASSVSKTGGSVAFF.

The rearrangement links TRBV12-5 to TRBJ2-2, with TRBD1 identical over 11 bases. The J segment lost 0 bases and the V segment lost 0 bases, leaving 9 bases of the junction unmatched. Germline CDR1 and CDR2: LGHNT and FRNRAP. The CDR3 is 20 residues long. This CDR3 is CASGLVRTGGLETNTGELFF. The CDR3 nucleotides are TGTGCTAGTGGTTTGGTAAGGACAGGGGGCCTGGAAACGAACACCGGGGAGCTGTTTTTT.

The rearrangement uses TRBV27 and TRBJ2-7, with 8 nucleotides matching TRBD2. After removal of 6 bases from V and 4 bases from J, the junction contained 8 bases not matched to a gene. The CDR3 has 14 residues. The germline V gene has CDR1 MNHEY and CDR2 SMNVEV (reference sequence). The CDR3: CASSPAGARYEQYF. CDR3 DNA sequence: TGTGCCAGCAGCCCAGCGGGAGCAAGGTACGAGCAGTACTTC.

A single count supports this clone. V gene TRBV15 combines with J gene TRBJ2-5; 8 nucleotides line up with TRBD2. The ends lost 5 bases at V and 2 bases at J; junction bases unmatched: 4. Looked up from germline, CDR1 is LNHNV and CDR2 is YYDKDF (reference sequence). The CDR3 runs to 14 residues. The DNA of the CDR3 is TGTGCCACCAGCCGGGAGGGAGGGCAAGAGACCCAGTACTTC. Protein sequence: CATSREGGQETQYF.

The chain is built from TRBV7-9 and TRBJ2-1; TRBD1 matches 7 bases. With 2 bases clipped from V and 8 bases from J, the junction kept 12 bases outside the gene matches. This CDR3 is built from 16 residues. Germline-derived CDR1 and CDR2 are SEHNR and FQNEAQ (reference sequence). CDR3 amino acids: CASSLRDRDSTDEQFF. DNA for the CDR3: TGTGCCAGCAGCTTAAGGGACCGGGACAGTACCGATGAGCAGTTCTTC. Complete variable domain (other parts from reference TRBV7-9 and TRBJ2-1): DTGVSQNPRHKITKRGQNVTFRCDPISEHNRLYWYRQTLGQGPEFLTYFQNEAQLEKSRLLSDRFSAERPKGSFSTLEIQRTEQGDSAMYLCASSLRDRDSTDEQFFGPGTRLTVL.